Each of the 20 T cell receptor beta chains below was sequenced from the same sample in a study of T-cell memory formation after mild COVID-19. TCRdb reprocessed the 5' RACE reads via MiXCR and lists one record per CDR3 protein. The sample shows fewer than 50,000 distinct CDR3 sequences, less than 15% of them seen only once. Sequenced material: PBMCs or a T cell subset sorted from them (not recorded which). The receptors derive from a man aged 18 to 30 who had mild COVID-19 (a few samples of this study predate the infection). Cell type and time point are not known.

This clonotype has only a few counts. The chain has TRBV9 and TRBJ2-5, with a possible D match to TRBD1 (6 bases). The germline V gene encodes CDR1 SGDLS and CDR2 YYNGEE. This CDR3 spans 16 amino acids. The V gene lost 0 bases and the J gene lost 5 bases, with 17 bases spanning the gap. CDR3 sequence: CASSVEGDAEEETQYF. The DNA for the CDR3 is TGTGCCAGCAGCGTAGAGGGGGACGCGGAGGAGGAGACCCAGTACTTC. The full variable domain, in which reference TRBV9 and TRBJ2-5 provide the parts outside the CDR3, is DSGVTQTPKHLITATGQRVTLRCSPRSGDLSVYWYQQSLDQGLQFLIQYYNGEERAKGNILERFSAQQFPDLHSELNLSSLELGDSALYFCASSVEGDAEEETQYFGPGTRLLVL.

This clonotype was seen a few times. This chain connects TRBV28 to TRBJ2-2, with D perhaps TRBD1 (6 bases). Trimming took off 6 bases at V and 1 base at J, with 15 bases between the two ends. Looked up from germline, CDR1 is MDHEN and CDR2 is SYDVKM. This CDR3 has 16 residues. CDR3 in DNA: TGTGCCAGCAGCCAATCATTGACAGGGAACACCGGGGAGCTGTTTTTT. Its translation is CASSQSLTGNTGELFF.

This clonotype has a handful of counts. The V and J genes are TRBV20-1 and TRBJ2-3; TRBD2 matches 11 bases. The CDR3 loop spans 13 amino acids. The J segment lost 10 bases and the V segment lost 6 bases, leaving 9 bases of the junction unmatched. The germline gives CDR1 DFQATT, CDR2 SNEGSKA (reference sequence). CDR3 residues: CSAQGLAAEAQYF. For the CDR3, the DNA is TGCAGTGCACAGGGACTAGCGGCCGAGGCGCAGTATTTT.

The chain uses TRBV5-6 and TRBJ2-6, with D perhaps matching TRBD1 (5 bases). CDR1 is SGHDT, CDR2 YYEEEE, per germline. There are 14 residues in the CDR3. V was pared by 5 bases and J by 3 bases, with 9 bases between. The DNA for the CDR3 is TGTGCCAGCAGAAAGGGGTTTGGGGCCAACGTCCTGACTTTC. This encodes CASRKGFGANVLTF.

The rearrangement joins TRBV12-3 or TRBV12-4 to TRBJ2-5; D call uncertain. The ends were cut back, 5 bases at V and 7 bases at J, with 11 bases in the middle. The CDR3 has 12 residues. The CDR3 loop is CASSPDPRTQYF. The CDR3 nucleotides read TGTGCCAGCAGTCCCGACCCAAGGACCCAGTACTTC.

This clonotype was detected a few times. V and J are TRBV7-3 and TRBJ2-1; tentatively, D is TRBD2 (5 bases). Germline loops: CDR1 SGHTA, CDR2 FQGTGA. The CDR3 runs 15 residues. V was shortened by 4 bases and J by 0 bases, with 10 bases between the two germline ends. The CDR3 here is CASSSAGGSYNEQFF. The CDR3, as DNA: TGTGCCAGCAGCTCTGCGGGCGGCTCCTACAATGAGCAGTTCTTC.

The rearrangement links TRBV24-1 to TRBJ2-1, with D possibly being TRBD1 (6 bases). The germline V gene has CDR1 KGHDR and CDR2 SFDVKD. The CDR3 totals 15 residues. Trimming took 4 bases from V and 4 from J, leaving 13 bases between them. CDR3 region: CATSDQGKGYNEQFF. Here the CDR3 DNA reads TGTGCCACCAGTGACCAGGGGAAGGGTTACAATGAGCAGTTCTTC.

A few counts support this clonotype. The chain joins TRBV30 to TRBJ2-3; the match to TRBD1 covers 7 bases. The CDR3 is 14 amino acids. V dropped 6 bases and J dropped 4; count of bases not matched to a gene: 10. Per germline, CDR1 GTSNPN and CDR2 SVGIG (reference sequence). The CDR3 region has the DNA TGTGCCTGCAGAGAAGACAGGGTCCCAGATACGCAGTATTTT. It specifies CACREDRVPDTQYF. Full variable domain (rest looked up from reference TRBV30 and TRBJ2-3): SQTIHQWPATLVQPVGSPLSLECTVEGTSNPNLYWYRQAAGRGLQLLFYSVGIGQISSEVPQNLSASRPQDRQFILSSKKLLLSDSGFYLCACREDRVPDTQYFGPGTRLTVL.

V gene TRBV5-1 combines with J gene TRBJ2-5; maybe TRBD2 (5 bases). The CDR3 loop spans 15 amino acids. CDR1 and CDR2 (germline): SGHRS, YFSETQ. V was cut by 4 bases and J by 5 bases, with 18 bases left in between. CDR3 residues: CASSLLDGLGETQYF. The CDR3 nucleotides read TGCGCCAGCAGCCTACTAGACGGCCTAGGGGAGACCCAGTACTTC.

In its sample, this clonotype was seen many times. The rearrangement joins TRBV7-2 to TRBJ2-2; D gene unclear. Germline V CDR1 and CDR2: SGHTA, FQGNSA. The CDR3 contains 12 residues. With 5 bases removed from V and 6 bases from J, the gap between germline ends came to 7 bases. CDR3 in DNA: TGTGCCAGCAGCCCTTACTCCGGGGAGCTGTTTTTT. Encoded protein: CASSPYSGELFF.

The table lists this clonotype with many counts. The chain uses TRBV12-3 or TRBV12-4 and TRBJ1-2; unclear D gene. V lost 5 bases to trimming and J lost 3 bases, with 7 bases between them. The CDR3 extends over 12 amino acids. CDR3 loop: CASSGPYYGYTF. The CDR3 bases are TGTGCCAGCAGTGGGCCCTACTATGGCTACACCTTC.

The CDR3 protein is CASKGQGNEKLFF. DNA for the CDR3: TGTGCCAGCAAGGGACAGGGGAATGAAAAACTGTTTTTT. The chain couples TRBV2 to TRBJ1-4, with 10 nucleotides matching TRBD1. From germline, CDR1 is SNHLY and CDR2 FYNNEI. The trim removed 7 bases at V and 5 bases at J, leaving 1 base unmatched. The CDR3 contains 13 residues.

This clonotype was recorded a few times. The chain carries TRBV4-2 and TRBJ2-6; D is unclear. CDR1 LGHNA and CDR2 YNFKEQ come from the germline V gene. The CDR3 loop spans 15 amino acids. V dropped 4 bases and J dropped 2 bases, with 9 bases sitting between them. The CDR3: CASSPETTGANVLTF. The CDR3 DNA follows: TGTGCCAGCAGCCCGGAGACAACTGGGGCCAACGTCCTGACTTTC.

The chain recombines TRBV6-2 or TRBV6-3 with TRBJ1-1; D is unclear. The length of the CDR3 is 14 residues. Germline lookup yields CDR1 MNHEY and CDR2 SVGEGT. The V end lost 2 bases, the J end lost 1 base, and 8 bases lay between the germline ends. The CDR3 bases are TGTGCCAGCAGTTACCCCCCTGGGAACACTGAAGCTTTCTTT. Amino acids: CASSYPPGNTEAFF.

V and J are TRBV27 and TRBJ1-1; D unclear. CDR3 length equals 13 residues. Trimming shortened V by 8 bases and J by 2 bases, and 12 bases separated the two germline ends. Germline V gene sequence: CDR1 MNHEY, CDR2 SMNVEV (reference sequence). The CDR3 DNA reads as TGTGCCAGCGGGTCCCAGGACAACACTGAAGCTTTCTTT. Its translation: CASGSQDNTEAFF.

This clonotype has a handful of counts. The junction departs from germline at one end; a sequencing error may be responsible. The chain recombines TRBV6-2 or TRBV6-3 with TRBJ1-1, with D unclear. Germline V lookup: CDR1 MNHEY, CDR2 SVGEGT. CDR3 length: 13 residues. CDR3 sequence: CASSYGLSSEAVF. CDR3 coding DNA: TGTGCCAGCAGTTACGGTCTAAGCAGTGAAGCTGTCTTT.

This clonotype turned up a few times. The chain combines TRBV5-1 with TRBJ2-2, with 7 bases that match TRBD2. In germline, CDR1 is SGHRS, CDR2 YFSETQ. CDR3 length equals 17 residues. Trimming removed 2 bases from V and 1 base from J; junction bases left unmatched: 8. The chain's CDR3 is CASSLGPGLENTGELFF. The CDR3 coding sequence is TGCGCCAGCAGCTTAGGCCCAGGACTAGAGAACACCGGGGAGCTGTTTTTT.

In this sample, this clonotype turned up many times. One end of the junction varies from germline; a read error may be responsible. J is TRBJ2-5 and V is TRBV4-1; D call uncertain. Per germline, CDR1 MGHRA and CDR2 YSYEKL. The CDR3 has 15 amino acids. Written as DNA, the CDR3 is TGCGCCAGCACCCAAGAGTCGGCTATCCAAGAGACCCAGTACTTC. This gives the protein CASTQESAIQETQYF.

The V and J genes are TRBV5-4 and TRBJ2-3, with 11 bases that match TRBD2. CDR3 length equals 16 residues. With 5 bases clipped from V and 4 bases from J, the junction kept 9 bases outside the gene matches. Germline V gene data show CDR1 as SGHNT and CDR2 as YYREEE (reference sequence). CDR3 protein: CASSSSGTSGSDTQYF. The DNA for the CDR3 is TGTGCCAGCAGTAGTTCCGGGACTAGCGGCTCAGATACGCAGTATTTT.

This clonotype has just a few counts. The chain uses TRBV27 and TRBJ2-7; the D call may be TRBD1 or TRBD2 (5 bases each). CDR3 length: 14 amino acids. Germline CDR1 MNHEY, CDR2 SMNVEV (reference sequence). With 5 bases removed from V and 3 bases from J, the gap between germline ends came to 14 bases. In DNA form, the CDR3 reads TGTGCCAGCAGTCCTAGCCGGACAAGCTACGAGCAGTACTTC. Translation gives CASSPSRTSYEQYF.